These 9 T cell receptor beta chains share one sample of origin, sequenced in a study of blood T cell repertoires in COVID-19. Sequencing used immunoSEQ multiplex PCR; TCRdb keeps in-frame clones, though not all of them. The sample records some 55,000 clones, 65% to 80% being singletons. Sequenced input: peripheral blood. The receptors come from a man between 65 and 85 years old with active or convalescent COVID-19.

J is TRBJ2-7 and V is TRBV11-2, with 7 bases matching TRBD1. V trimming: 3 bases; J trimming: 1 base; junction bases outside the gene matches: 6. CDR1 and CDR2 from the germline V gene are SGHAT and FQNNGV. This CDR3 has 15 residues. The CDR3 region has the DNA TGTGCCAGCAGCTTGGGTCCGGGACAGTCCTACGAGCAGTACTTC. It translates to CASSLGPGQSYEQYF.

The genes are TRBV19 and TRBJ1-2, with 10 bases identical to TRBD1. The J segment lost 2 bases and the V segment lost 4 bases, leaving 1 base of the junction unmatched. The CDR3 length is 14 residues. Germline V gene sequence: CDR1 LNHDA, CDR2 SQIVND (reference sequence). The CDR3 DNA follows: TGTGCCAGTAGTACGGGACAGGGGAACTATGGCTACACCTTC. This encodes CASSTGQGNYGYTF.

To note about this clone: Other DNA sequences from this sample encode an identical CDR3 as well. The chain joins TRBV5-6 to TRBJ1-3, with 9 nucleotides matching TRBD1. CDR1 is SGHDT and CDR2 is YYEEEE in the germline V gene. CDR3 length equals 15 residues. The ends lost 4 bases at V and 2 bases at J; junction bases unmatched: 4. The CDR3 DNA reads as TGTGCCAGCAGCCCGACAGGGGGGACTGGAAACACCATATATTTT. Its protein is CASSPTGGTGNTIYF.

This chain connects TRBV6-1 to TRBJ1-2; 7 bases are a match to TRBD1. The V gene's germline CDR1 is MNHNS and CDR2 SASEGT. Trimming removed 2 bases from V and 4 bases from J; junction bases left unmatched: 4. The CDR3 spans 14 residues. The CDR3 is CASSETSGGYGYTF. For the CDR3, the DNA is TGTGCCAGCAGTGAAACATCAGGGGGCTATGGCTACACCTTC.

J is TRBJ1-3 and V is TRBV11-2, with D maybe TRBD1 (5 bases). The CDR3 totals 15 residues. Trimming removed 1 base from V and 4 bases from J, with 11 bases in between. Germline V lookup: CDR1 SGHAT, CDR2 FQNNGV. The CDR3 protein is CASSLAGSDGNTIYF. Written as DNA, the CDR3 is TGTGCCAGCAGCTTAGCAGGGTCCGACGGAAACACCATATATTTT.

The genes are TRBV30 and TRBJ2-3, with unresolved D. This CDR3 comprises 12 residues. The V gene's germline CDR1 is GTSNPN and CDR2 SVGIG (reference sequence). V dropped 0 bases and J dropped 6 bases, with 7 bases sitting between them. The CDR3 loop is CAWSVLWDTQYF. The CDR3, as DNA: TGTGCCTGGAGTGTACTCTGGGATACGCAGTATTTT.

This sequence joins TRBV27 and TRBJ1-6; D is perhaps TRBD1 (6 bases). The CDR3 sequence is 12 residues long. V shed 5 bases and J shed 13 bases, with 12 bases lying between them. Per germline, CDR1 MNHEY and CDR2 SMNVEV (reference sequence). Here the CDR3 DNA reads TGTGCCAGCAGTACCCAGGGGTGGCCCCTCCACTTT. Encoded protein: CASSTQGWPLHF.

The V and J genes are TRBV6-2 or TRBV6-3 and TRBJ2-1; D may be TRBD1 (5 bases). This CDR3 contains 15 residues. The V end was cut by 2 bases, the J end by 0 bases, with 8 bases between. The germline CDR1 and CDR2 sequences are MNHEY and SVGEGT. CDR3 region: CASSYGAFSYNEQFF. DNA for the CDR3: TGTGCCAGCAGTTACGGGGCTTTCTCCTACAATGAGCAGTTCTTC.

The chain carries TRBV27 and TRBJ2-1; TRBD2 matches 8 bases. V dropped 3 bases and J dropped 7; count of bases not matched to a gene: 8. Germline values: CDR1 MNHEY, CDR2 SMNVEV (reference sequence). This CDR3 contains 15 residues. The CDR3 DNA reads TGTGCCAGCAGTTTGATCGGGAGGGCGCGGAATGAGCAGTTCTTC. As protein: CASSLIGRARNEQFF.